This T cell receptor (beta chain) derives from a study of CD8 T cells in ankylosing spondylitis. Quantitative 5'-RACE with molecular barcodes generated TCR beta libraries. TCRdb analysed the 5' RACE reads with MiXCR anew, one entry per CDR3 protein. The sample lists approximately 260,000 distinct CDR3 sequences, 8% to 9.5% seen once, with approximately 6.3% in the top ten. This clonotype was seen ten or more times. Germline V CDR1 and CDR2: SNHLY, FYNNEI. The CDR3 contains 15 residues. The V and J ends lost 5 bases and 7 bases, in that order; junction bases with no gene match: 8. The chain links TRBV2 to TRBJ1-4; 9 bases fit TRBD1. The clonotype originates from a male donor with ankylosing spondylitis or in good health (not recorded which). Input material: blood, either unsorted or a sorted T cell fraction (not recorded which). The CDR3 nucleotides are TGTGCCAGCAGTTTAGCCGGGACAGGGTCTGAAAAACTGTTTTTT. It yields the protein CASSLAGTGSEKLFF.